These T cell receptor beta chains were read from a single sample in a study of cytomegalovirus exposure and HLA in healthy donors. The assay was immunoSEQ multiplex PCR, and TCRdb's table has in-frame clones only and misses some. The sample lists 150,000 to 200,000 clones, about 86% occurring once. Specimen: PBMCs. These receptors all stem from a woman in her 30s in good health and CMV-seronegative. CDR3s include the opening cysteine and the closing phenylalanine or tryptophan. Each record gives: V gene, D gene, CDR3 length, clone size, J gene, CDR3 protein, CDR3 DNA. D genes are given only for firm matches. Clone size is not always given. Where it is, it says once, few, many or a class for expanded clones.

v_call: TRBV7-9; d_call: NA; cdr3_length: 13; clone_size: NA; j_call: TRBJ2-7; cdr3_aa: CSSSLDVQDEQYF; cdr3_nt: TGTTCCAGCAGCTTGGATGTTCAGGACGAGCAGTACTTC
v_call: TRBV5-1; d_call: TRBD2; cdr3_length: 15; clone_size: NA; j_call: TRBJ2-3; cdr3_aa: CASSLDLAGADTQYF; cdr3_nt: TGCGCCAGCAGCTTGGATCTAGCGGGGGCAGATACGCAGTATTTT
v_call: TRBV7-8; d_call: NA; cdr3_length: 15; clone_size: NA; j_call: TRBJ1-6; cdr3_aa: CASSGGAESQSALHF; cdr3_nt: TGTGCCAGCAGCGGAGGGGCCGAAAGCCAATCGGCCCTCCACTTT
v_call: TRBV28; d_call: NA; cdr3_length: 16; clone_size: NA; j_call: TRBJ1-5; cdr3_aa: CASSLSPGYSNQPQHF; cdr3_nt: TGTGCCAGCAGTTTAAGTCCGGGTTATAGCAATCAGCCCCAGCATTTT
v_call: TRBV7-2; d_call: TRBD2; cdr3_length: 16; clone_size: NA; j_call: TRBJ2-2; cdr3_aa: CASSLTSGANTGELFF; cdr3_nt: TGTGCCAGCAGCTTGACTAGCGGTGCTAACACCGGGGAGCTGTTTTTT
v_call: TRBV6-5; d_call: TRBD1; cdr3_length: 15; clone_size: NA; j_call: TRBJ2-5; cdr3_aa: CASSLTQGAVETQYF; cdr3_nt: TGTGCCAGCAGTTTAACACAGGGGGCGGTGGAGACCCAGTACTTC
v_call: TRBV4-2; d_call: NA; cdr3_length: 17; clone_size: NA; j_call: TRBJ2-1; cdr3_aa: CASSQGIWSYSYNEQFF; cdr3_nt: TGTGCCAGCAGCCAAGGTATTTGGAGTTACTCCTACAATGAGCAGTTCTTC
v_call: TRBV11-2; d_call: NA; cdr3_length: 14; clone_size: NA; j_call: TRBJ2-7; cdr3_aa: CASSLPWDFYEQYF; cdr3_nt: TGTGCCAGCAGCTTACCCTGGGACTTCTACGAGCAGTACTTC
v_call: TRBV5-5; d_call: TRBD1; cdr3_length: 14; clone_size: NA; j_call: TRBJ2-1; cdr3_aa: CASSPTGNLYEQFF; cdr3_nt: TGTGCCAGCAGCCCGACAGGGAATCTATATGAGCAGTTCTTC
v_call: TRBV11-2; d_call: NA; cdr3_length: 11; clone_size: NA; j_call: TRBJ2-1; cdr3_aa: CASSLVAEQFF; cdr3_nt: TGTGCCAGCAGCTTAGTGGCTGAGCAGTTCTTC
v_call: TRBV5-1; d_call: NA; cdr3_length: 15; clone_size: NA; j_call: TRBJ2-3; cdr3_aa: CASSLQGGGTDTQYF; cdr3_nt: TGCGCCAGCAGCTTACAGGGTGGGGGCACAGATACGCAGTATTTT
v_call: TRBV28; d_call: TRBD1; cdr3_length: 11; clone_size: NA; j_call: TRBJ1-1; cdr3_aa: CASSFDRGTFF; cdr3_nt: TGTGCCAGCAGTTTTGACAGGGGAACTTTCTTT
v_call: TRBV6-6; d_call: TRBD1; cdr3_length: 16; clone_size: NA; j_call: TRBJ1-5; cdr3_aa: CASSYRQGELNQPQHF; cdr3_nt: TGTGCCAGCAGTTACAGACAGGGGGAGCTGAATCAGCCCCAGCATTTT
v_call: TRBV2; d_call: NA; cdr3_length: 15; clone_size: NA; j_call: TRBJ1-3; cdr3_aa: CASTELVTAGNTIYF; cdr3_nt: TGTGCCAGCACCGAGCTAGTGACGGCTGGAAACACCATATATTTT
v_call: TRBV7-9; d_call: TRBD2; cdr3_length: 15; clone_size: NA; j_call: TRBJ2-1; cdr3_aa: CASSFGGTEGIEQFF; cdr3_nt: TGTGCCAGCAGCTTCGGGGGGACTGAGGGTATTGAGCAGTTCTTC
v_call: TRBV7-2; d_call: NA; cdr3_length: 14; clone_size: NA; j_call: TRBJ1-1; cdr3_aa: CASSLAFSGTEAFF; cdr3_nt: TGTGCCAGCAGCTTAGCGTTTTCGGGGACTGAAGCTTTCTTT
v_call: TRBV27; d_call: NA; cdr3_length: 13; clone_size: NA; j_call: TRBJ2-7; cdr3_aa: CASGPGGTYEQYF; cdr3_nt: TGTGCCAGCGGCCCCGGCGGAACCTACGAGCAGTACTTC
v_call: TRBV5-4; d_call: TRBD2; cdr3_length: 19; clone_size: NA; j_call: TRBJ2-3; cdr3_aa: CASSLVGGLAGGDTDTQYF; cdr3_nt: TGTGCCAGCAGCTTGGTCGGAGGACTAGCGGGGGGGGACACAGATACGCAGTATTTT
v_call: TRBV18; d_call: NA; cdr3_length: 15; clone_size: NA; j_call: TRBJ1-5; cdr3_aa: CASSPRQGAGQPQHF; cdr3_nt: TGTGCCAGCTCACCACGGCAGGGTGCTGGTCAGCCCCAGCATTTT
v_call: TRBV19; d_call: NA; cdr3_length: 13; clone_size: once; j_call: TRBJ2-1; cdr3_aa: CATETGYYNEQFF; cdr3_nt: TGTGCCACCGAGACAGGATACTACAATGAGCAGTTCTTC
v_call: TRBV7-9; d_call: NA; cdr3_length: 16; clone_size: NA; j_call: TRBJ1-2; cdr3_aa: CSSSLPLSRPNYGYTF; cdr3_nt: TGTTCCAGCAGCTTACCCCTGTCCAGGCCCAACTATGGCTACACCTTC
v_call: TRBV5-1; d_call: NA; cdr3_length: 13; clone_size: NA; j_call: TRBJ2-3; cdr3_aa: CASSLYYTDTQYF; cdr3_nt: TGCGCCAGCAGCTTATACTACACAGATACGCAGTATTTT
v_call: TRBV25-1; d_call: NA; cdr3_length: 18; clone_size: NA; j_call: TRBJ1-3; cdr3_aa: CASSELGMGGGGRNTIYF; cdr3_nt: TGTGCCAGCAGTGAATTGGGGATGGGCGGGGGAGGTCGAAACACCATATATTTT
v_call: TRBV2; d_call: NA; cdr3_length: 17; clone_size: NA; j_call: TRBJ2-1; cdr3_aa: CASSEVGTTASYNEQFF; cdr3_nt: TGTGCCAGCAGTGAAGTCGGAACTACCGCCTCCTACAATGAGCAGTTCTTC
v_call: TRBV28; d_call: TRBD1; cdr3_length: 15; clone_size: NA; j_call: TRBJ1-2; cdr3_aa: CASSSHRGLYYGYTF; cdr3_nt: TGTGCCAGCAGTTCCCACAGGGGGCTTTACTATGGCTACACCTTC
v_call: TRBV12-5; d_call: TRBD1; cdr3_length: 15; clone_size: NA; j_call: TRBJ2-1; cdr3_aa: CTSGLDRGFGNEQFF; cdr3_nt: TGTACTAGTGGTTTGGACAGGGGCTTTGGGAATGAGCAGTTCTTC
v_call: TRBV19; d_call: TRBD1; cdr3_length: 16; clone_size: NA; j_call: TRBJ1-5; cdr3_aa: CASSSWDRGKDQPQHF; cdr3_nt: TGTGCCAGTAGTAGTTGGGACAGGGGAAAGGATCAGCCCCAGCATTTT
v_call: TRBV5-1; d_call: NA; cdr3_length: 12; clone_size: NA; j_call: TRBJ1-2; cdr3_aa: CASSIGDYGYTF; cdr3_nt: TGCGCCAGCAGCATCGGGGACTATGGCTACACCTTC
v_call: TRBV19; d_call: NA; cdr3_length: 15; clone_size: NA; j_call: TRBJ1-2; cdr3_aa: CASSPVFGGGYGYTF; cdr3_nt: TGTGCCAGTAGTCCTGTATTCGGCGGGGGCTATGGCTACACCTTC
v_call: TRBV7-2; d_call: NA; cdr3_length: 15; clone_size: NA; j_call: TRBJ1-1; cdr3_aa: CASSFQTGLNTEAFF; cdr3_nt: TGTGCCAGCAGCTTCCAAACAGGATTGAACACTGAAGCTTTCTTT
v_call: TRBV2; d_call: NA; cdr3_length: 15; clone_size: NA; j_call: TRBJ1-5; cdr3_aa: CASSPQGTSNQPQHF; cdr3_nt: TGTGCCAGCAGTCCACAGGGCACCAGCAATCAGCCCCAGCATTTT
v_call: TRBV10-1; d_call: TRBD1; cdr3_length: 13; clone_size: NA; j_call: TRBJ2-5; cdr3_aa: CASSRTGVETQYF; cdr3_nt: TGCGCCAGCAGTCGGACAGGGGTAGAGACCCAGTACTTC
v_call: TRBV27; d_call: TRBD1; cdr3_length: 16; clone_size: NA; j_call: TRBJ2-5; cdr3_aa: CASSSGRQGEGGTQYF; cdr3_nt: TGTGCCAGCAGTTCGGGGCGACAGGGGGAAGGAGGGACCCAGTACTTC
v_call: TRBV28; d_call: NA; cdr3_length: 13; clone_size: NA; j_call: TRBJ2-4; cdr3_aa: CASTGGHQDIQYF; cdr3_nt: TGTGCCAGCACCGGGGGGCACCAGGACATTCAGTACTTC
v_call: TRBV7-2; d_call: TRBD2; cdr3_length: 17; clone_size: NA; j_call: TRBJ2-7; cdr3_aa: CASSPRGGGGEGYEQYF; cdr3_nt: TGTGCCAGCAGCCCCCGGGGGGGAGGGGGGGAAGGTTACGAGCAGTACTTC
v_call: TRBV6-5; d_call: NA; cdr3_length: 15; clone_size: NA; j_call: TRBJ2-1; cdr3_aa: CASSYITGPYNEQFF; cdr3_nt: TGTGCCAGCAGTTATATAACAGGCCCCTACAATGAGCAGTTCTTC
v_call: TRBV6-6; d_call: NA; cdr3_length: 14; clone_size: NA; j_call: TRBJ1-1; cdr3_aa: CASSSNAMNTEAFF; cdr3_nt: TGTGCCAGCAGTTCAAATGCGATGAACACTGAAGCTTTCTTT
v_call: TRBV11-2; d_call: NA; cdr3_length: 16; clone_size: NA; j_call: TRBJ1-1; cdr3_aa: CASTPGIRRSNTEAFF; cdr3_nt: TGTGCCAGCACACCGGGGATCAGGCGATCGAACACTGAAGCTTTCTTT
v_call: TRBV11-2; d_call: TRBD2; cdr3_length: 16; clone_size: NA; j_call: TRBJ2-2; cdr3_aa: CASSLARGGSSGELFF; cdr3_nt: TGTGCCAGCAGCTTAGCGCGGGGGGGCTCTTCCGGGGAGCTGTTTTTT
v_call: TRBV15; d_call: NA; cdr3_length: 17; clone_size: NA; j_call: TRBJ2-3; cdr3_aa: CATSRGKSPGSTDTQYF; cdr3_nt: TGTGCCACCAGCAGAGGAAAGTCGCCAGGGTCCACAGATACGCAGTATTTT
v_call: TRBV4-3; d_call: TRBD2; cdr3_length: 15; clone_size: NA; j_call: TRBJ2-7; cdr3_aa: CASSQHSGGGYEQYF; cdr3_nt: TGCGCCAGCAGCCAGCATAGCGGGGGGGGTTACGAGCAGTACTTC
v_call: TRBV5-6; d_call: NA; cdr3_length: 18; clone_size: NA; j_call: TRBJ1-1; cdr3_aa: CASSLLPGGLGSNTEAFF; cdr3_nt: TGTGCCAGCAGCTTGCTTCCCGGGGGGTTGGGCAGTAACACTGAAGCTTTCTTT
v_call: TRBV6-1; d_call: NA; cdr3_length: 14; clone_size: few; j_call: TRBJ1-4; cdr3_aa: CASNTGGSNEKLFF; cdr3_nt: TGTGCCAGCAACACCGGGGGGAGTAATGAAAAACTGTTTTTT
v_call: TRBV7-2; d_call: TRBD1; cdr3_length: 15; clone_size: NA; j_call: TRBJ2-7; cdr3_aa: CASSSPGQGFYEQYF; cdr3_nt: TGTGCCAGCAGCTCACCGGGACAGGGGTTCTACGAGCAGTACTTC
v_call: TRBV9; d_call: TRBD2; cdr3_length: 18; clone_size: NA; j_call: TRBJ2-3; cdr3_aa: CASSDQTSGSWYRDTQYF; cdr3_nt: TGTGCCAGCAGCGACCAAACTAGCGGGAGTTGGTATAGGGATACGCAGTATTTT
v_call: TRBV9; d_call: NA; cdr3_length: 15; clone_size: NA; j_call: TRBJ2-1; cdr3_aa: CASSVDLSIYNEQFF; cdr3_nt: TGTGCCAGCAGCGTAGACCTTAGCATCTACAATGAGCAGTTCTTC
v_call: TRBV15; d_call: TRBD1; cdr3_length: 17; clone_size: NA; j_call: TRBJ2-5; cdr3_aa: CATSTSVRTGDQETQYF; cdr3_nt: TGTGCCACCAGCACGAGCGTAAGGACAGGGGACCAAGAGACCCAGTACTTC
v_call: TRBV5-1; d_call: NA; cdr3_length: 15; clone_size: NA; j_call: TRBJ2-3; cdr3_aa: CASSELGRSTDTQYF; cdr3_nt: TGCGCCAGCAGCGAACTAGGCAGAAGCACAGATACGCAGTATTTT
v_call: TRBV30; d_call: NA; cdr3_length: 12; clone_size: few; j_call: TRBJ2-7; cdr3_aa: CAWSDRTYEQYF; cdr3_nt: TGTGCCTGGAGTGACAGGACCTACGAGCAGTACTTC
v_call: TRBV5-1; d_call: TRBD1; cdr3_length: 11; clone_size: NA; j_call: TRBJ1-2; cdr3_aa: CASTRQGIVLF; cdr3_nt: TGTGCCAGCACCAGACAGGGGATCGTCCTTTTC
v_call: TRBV27; d_call: NA; cdr3_length: 15; clone_size: NA; j_call: TRBJ1-1; cdr3_aa: CASSLSAGLFAEAFF; cdr3_nt: TGTGCCAGCAGTTTATCAGCAGGGTTGTTTGCTGAAGCTTTCTTT
v_call: TRBV28; d_call: NA; cdr3_length: 19; clone_size: NA; j_call: TRBJ1-2; cdr3_aa: CASSFESADSTRYSYGYTF; cdr3_nt: TGTGCCAGCAGTTTTGAATCCGCGGACAGCACCCGTTACTCATATGGCTACACCTTC
v_call: TRBV5-1; d_call: TRBD1; cdr3_length: 18; clone_size: NA; j_call: TRBJ2-2; cdr3_aa: CASSLVLVTGGVIGELFF; cdr3_nt: TGCGCCAGCAGCTTGGTCTTGGTCACAGGGGGCGTTATCGGGGAGCTGTTTTTT
v_call: TRBV5-4; d_call: TRBD2; cdr3_length: 15; clone_size: NA; j_call: TRBJ2-1; cdr3_aa: CASSVTSGVYNEQFF; cdr3_nt: TGTGCCAGCAGCGTGACTAGCGGGGTCTACAATGAGCAGTTCTTC
v_call: TRBV7-2; d_call: TRBD1; cdr3_length: 14; clone_size: NA; j_call: TRBJ2-7; cdr3_aa: CASSLAGTVYEQYF; cdr3_nt: TGTGCCAGCAGCTTAGCGGGGACAGTTTACGAGCAGTACTTC
v_call: TRBV7-6; d_call: NA; cdr3_length: 15; clone_size: NA; j_call: TRBJ2-2; cdr3_aa: CASRARGRNTGELFF; cdr3_nt: TGTGCCAGCAGGGCGAGGGGGAGGAACACCGGGGAGCTGTTTTTT
v_call: TRBV7-9; d_call: NA; cdr3_length: 15; clone_size: NA; j_call: TRBJ1-5; cdr3_aa: CSSSLGLGGIQPQHF; cdr3_nt: TGTTCCAGCAGCTTAGGGTTGGGGGGAATTCAGCCCCAGCATTTT